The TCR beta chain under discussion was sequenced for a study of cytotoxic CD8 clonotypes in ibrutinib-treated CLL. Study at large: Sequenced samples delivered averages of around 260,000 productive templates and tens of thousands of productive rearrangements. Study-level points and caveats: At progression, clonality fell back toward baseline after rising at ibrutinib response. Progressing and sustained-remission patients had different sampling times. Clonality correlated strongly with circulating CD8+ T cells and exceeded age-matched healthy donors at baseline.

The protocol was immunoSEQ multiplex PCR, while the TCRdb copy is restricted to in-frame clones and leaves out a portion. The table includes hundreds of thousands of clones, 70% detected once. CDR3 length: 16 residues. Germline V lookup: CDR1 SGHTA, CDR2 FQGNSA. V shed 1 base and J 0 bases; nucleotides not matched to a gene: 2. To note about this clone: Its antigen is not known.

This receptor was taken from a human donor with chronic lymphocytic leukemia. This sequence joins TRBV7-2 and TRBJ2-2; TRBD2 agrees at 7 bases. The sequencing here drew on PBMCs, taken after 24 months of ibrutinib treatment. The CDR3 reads CASSLVGGANTGELFF. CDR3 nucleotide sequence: TGTGCCAGCAGCTTAGTTGGGGGGGCGAACACCGGGGAGCTGTTTTTT.